These T cell receptor beta chains were read from a single sample in a study of CD8+CD57+ T cells in acquired aplastic anemia. TCRdb fed the reads into MiXCR, producing one record per CDR3 protein. In the table there are 200,000 to 250,000 distinct CDR3 sequences, roughly 35% of which are singletons. Sequencing was performed on sorted CD4+, CD8+, or CD8+CD57+ T cells (not recorded which) from PBMCs. These receptors originate from a human donor in good health, serving as a control. Both conserved end residues are part of each CDR3. A D gene is named only where the DNA matches it firmly. The listing skips clone size in some rows; elsewhere it reads once, few, many or a size class.

J gene | V gene | clone size | D gene | CDR3 protein | CDR3 DNA
TRBJ1-2 | TRBV10-3 | . | TRBD1 | CAISASTGQGANGYTF | TGTGCCATCAGTGCCAGCACGGGTCAGGGGGCCAATGGCTACACCTTC
TRBJ1-1 | TRBV2 | . | . | CASSVSSEAFF | TGTGCCAGCAGTGTGTCCAGTGAAGCTTTCTTT
TRBJ2-3 | TRBV7-2 | many | TRBD2 | CASSLWGAGVGDTQYF | TGTGCCAGCAGCTTATGGGGCGCGGGAGTGGGGGATACGCAGTATTTT
TRBJ2-5 | TRBV7-6 | many | . | CASSLNRQTQYF | TGTGCCAGCAGCTTAAATAGGCAGACCCAGTACTTC
TRBJ1-2 | TRBV7-9 | many | . | CASSPTSTPGGYTF | TGTGCCAGCAGCCCGACCTCGACGCCTGGGGGCTACACCTTC
TRBJ2-1 | TRBV5-5 | . | . | CASSLGGGQYNEQFF | TGTGCCAGCAGCTTGGGGGGGGGACAGTACAATGAGCAGTTCTTC
TRBJ1-3 | TRBV11-2 | . | . | CASSLSLLGGGSGNTIYF | TGTGCCAGCAGCTTATCTCTTTTGGGAGGGGGCTCTGGAAACACCATATATTTT
TRBJ2-1 | TRBV19 | . | . | CASSPARARGEQFF | TGTGCCAGTAGTCCAGCCAGAGCGAGGGGTGAGCAGTTCTTC
TRBJ1-2 | TRBV4-1 | many | TRBD1 | CASSQGQGADGYTF | TGCGCCAGCAGCCAAGGACAGGGGGCCGACGGCTACACCTTC
TRBJ2-7 | TRBV19 | many | . | CASSRGPNFSYEQYF | TGTGCCAGTAGCCGGGGCCCCAACTTCTCCTACGAGCAGTACTTC
TRBJ2-2 | TRBV10-3 | once | . | CAISDSQNTGELFF | TGTGCCATCAGTGATTCACAGAACACCGGGGAGCTGTTTTTT
TRBJ1-1 | TRBV7-8 | many | . | CASSLALDSHTEAFF | TGTGCCAGCAGCTTAGCGCTGGACAGCCACACTGAAGCTTTCTTT
TRBJ2-1 | TRBV27 | few | . | CASRGVGRNEQFF | TGTGCCAGCAGGGGGGTGGGGCGGAATGAGCAGTTCTTC
TRBJ2-7 | TRBV5-1 | many | TRBD1 | CASSRDRVDEQYF | TGCGCCAGCAGCAGGGACAGGGTGGATGAGCAGTACTTC
TRBJ1-6 | TRBV2 | . | TRBD1 | CASSSGQPANSPLHF | TGTGCCAGCAGTTCGGGACAGCCAGCGAATTCACCCCTCCACTTT
TRBJ1-5 | TRBV11-2 | . | . | CASRRWGGDGNQPQHF | TGTGCCAGCCGCCGGTGGGGGGGGGATGGCAATCAGCCCCAGCATTTT
TRBJ1-1 | TRBV20-1 | many | . | CSATDSWNTEAFF | TGCAGTGCTACGGACTCATGGAACACTGAAGCTTTCTTT
TRBJ1-2 | TRBV13 | many | TRBD1 | CASSIPGTVNGYTF | TGTGCCAGCAGCATACCCGGGACAGTCAATGGCTACACCTTC
TRBJ1-2 | TRBV24-1 | . | TRBD1 | CATSQSGTGLVDGYTF | TGTGCCACCAGCCAATCCGGGACAGGGCTTGTGGATGGCTACACCTTC
TRBJ1-4 | TRBV15 | many | . | CATSRRPNEKLFF | TGTGCCACCAGCCGCCGCCCTAATGAAAAACTGTTTTTT
TRBJ1-1 | TRBV6-4 | . | . | CASSWGLSQAFF | TGTGCCAGCAGTTGGGGACTTTCTCAAGCTTTCTTT
TRBJ2-5 | TRBV29-1 | . | . | CSLASKETQYF | TGCAGCTTGGCTAGCAAGGAGACCCAGTACTTC
TRBJ2-3 | TRBV24-1 | many | . | CATSDPISPPYTQYF | TGTGCCACCAGTGACCCTATTAGCCCACCTTATACGCAGTATTTT
TRBJ2-1 | TRBV20-1 | many | TRBD2 | CSARVAGGLGDEQFF | TGCAGTGCTAGGGTGGCGGGAGGACTCGGCGATGAGCAGTTCTTC
TRBJ1-1 | TRBV10-3 | many | . | CAIRESGMNTEAFF | TGTGCCATCAGGGAAAGTGGGATGAACACTGAAGCTTTCTTT
TRBJ2-3 | TRBV19 | . | TRBD2 | CASSGGGLAGSLNTQYF | TGTGCCAGTAGCGGGGGGGGTCTAGCGGGATCTCTAAATACGCAGTATTTT
TRBJ1-1 | TRBV20-1 | . | . | CSAIKQGEEAFF | TGCAGTGCTATTAAACAGGGCGAGGAAGCTTTCTTT
TRBJ2-1 | TRBV2 | few | . | CASSPKGGNEQFF | TGTGCCAGCAGCCCTAAGGGGGGCAATGAGCAGTTCTTC